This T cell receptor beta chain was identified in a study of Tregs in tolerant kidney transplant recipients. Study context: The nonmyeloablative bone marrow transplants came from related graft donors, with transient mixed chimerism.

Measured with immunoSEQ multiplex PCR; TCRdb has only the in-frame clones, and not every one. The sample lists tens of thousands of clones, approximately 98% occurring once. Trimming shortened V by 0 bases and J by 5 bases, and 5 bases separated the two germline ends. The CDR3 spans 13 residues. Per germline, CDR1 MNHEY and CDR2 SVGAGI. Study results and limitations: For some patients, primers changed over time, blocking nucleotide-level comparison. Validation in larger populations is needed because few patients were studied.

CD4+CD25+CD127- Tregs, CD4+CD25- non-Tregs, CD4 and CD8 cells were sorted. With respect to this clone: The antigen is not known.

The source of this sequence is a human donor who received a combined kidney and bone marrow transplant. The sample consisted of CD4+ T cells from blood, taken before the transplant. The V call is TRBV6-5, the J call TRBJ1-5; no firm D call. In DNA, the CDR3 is TGTGCCAGCAGTTACTCGAGGTATCAGCCCCAGCATTTT. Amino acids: CASSYSRYQPQHF.